This T cell receptor beta chain was sequenced during a study of spatial heterogeneity in lung cancer. Looking at the study overall: Detected sequences consistently included more beta-chain ones than alpha-chain ones.

A few counts support this clonotype. Time point described: blood at routine non-recurrence follow-up after resection. In TCRdb, the 5' RACE reads were re-called with MiXCR into one record per CDR3 protein. The table includes fewer than 100,000 distinct CDR3 sequences, approximately 19% detected once. Sample: PBMCs, taken at follow-up. The receptor was isolated from a male donor with early-stage non-small cell lung cancer.

The CDR3 DNA follows: TGTGCCAGCAGCCAGGGACAGTACTATGGCTACACCTTC. Its protein is CASSQGQYYGYTF. The genes are TRBV7-2 and TRBJ1-2, with 7 bases identical to TRBD1. The CDR3 is 13 amino acids. Germline CDR1 SGHTA, CDR2 FQGNSA. Losses at the gene ends were 5 bases for V and 3 bases for J; bases not matched to a gene: 3.